This TCR beta chain was sequenced in a study of cytomegalovirus exposure and HLA in healthy donors. General study points: What TCR beta sequences reportedly achieved was accurate prediction of HLA-A and HLA-B alleles in most subjects.

CDR3 length equals 10 residues. The V gene's germline CDR1 is DFQATT and CDR2 SNEGSKA (reference sequence). The V end lost 6 bases, the J end lost 10 bases, and 12 bases lay between the germline ends. To note about this clone: What it recognizes is unknown.

The study ran its PCR with 60 Vbeta and 13 Jbeta primers. Clones were read by immunoSEQ multiplex PCR, and TCRdb kept only the in-frame ones, dropping some. Of 75,000 or so clones listed, around 74% are singletons. Healthy individuals who donated bone marrow served as the donors. The receptor was derived from a woman aged 25 to 39 in good health and CMV-seropositive. The chain links TRBV20-1 to TRBJ1-1; possibly TRBD1 for D (6 bases). The sample consisted of PBMCs. The CDR3 DNA reads as TGCAGTGCCCAACAGGGTAGAGCTTTCTTT. Its translation: CSAQQGRAFF.